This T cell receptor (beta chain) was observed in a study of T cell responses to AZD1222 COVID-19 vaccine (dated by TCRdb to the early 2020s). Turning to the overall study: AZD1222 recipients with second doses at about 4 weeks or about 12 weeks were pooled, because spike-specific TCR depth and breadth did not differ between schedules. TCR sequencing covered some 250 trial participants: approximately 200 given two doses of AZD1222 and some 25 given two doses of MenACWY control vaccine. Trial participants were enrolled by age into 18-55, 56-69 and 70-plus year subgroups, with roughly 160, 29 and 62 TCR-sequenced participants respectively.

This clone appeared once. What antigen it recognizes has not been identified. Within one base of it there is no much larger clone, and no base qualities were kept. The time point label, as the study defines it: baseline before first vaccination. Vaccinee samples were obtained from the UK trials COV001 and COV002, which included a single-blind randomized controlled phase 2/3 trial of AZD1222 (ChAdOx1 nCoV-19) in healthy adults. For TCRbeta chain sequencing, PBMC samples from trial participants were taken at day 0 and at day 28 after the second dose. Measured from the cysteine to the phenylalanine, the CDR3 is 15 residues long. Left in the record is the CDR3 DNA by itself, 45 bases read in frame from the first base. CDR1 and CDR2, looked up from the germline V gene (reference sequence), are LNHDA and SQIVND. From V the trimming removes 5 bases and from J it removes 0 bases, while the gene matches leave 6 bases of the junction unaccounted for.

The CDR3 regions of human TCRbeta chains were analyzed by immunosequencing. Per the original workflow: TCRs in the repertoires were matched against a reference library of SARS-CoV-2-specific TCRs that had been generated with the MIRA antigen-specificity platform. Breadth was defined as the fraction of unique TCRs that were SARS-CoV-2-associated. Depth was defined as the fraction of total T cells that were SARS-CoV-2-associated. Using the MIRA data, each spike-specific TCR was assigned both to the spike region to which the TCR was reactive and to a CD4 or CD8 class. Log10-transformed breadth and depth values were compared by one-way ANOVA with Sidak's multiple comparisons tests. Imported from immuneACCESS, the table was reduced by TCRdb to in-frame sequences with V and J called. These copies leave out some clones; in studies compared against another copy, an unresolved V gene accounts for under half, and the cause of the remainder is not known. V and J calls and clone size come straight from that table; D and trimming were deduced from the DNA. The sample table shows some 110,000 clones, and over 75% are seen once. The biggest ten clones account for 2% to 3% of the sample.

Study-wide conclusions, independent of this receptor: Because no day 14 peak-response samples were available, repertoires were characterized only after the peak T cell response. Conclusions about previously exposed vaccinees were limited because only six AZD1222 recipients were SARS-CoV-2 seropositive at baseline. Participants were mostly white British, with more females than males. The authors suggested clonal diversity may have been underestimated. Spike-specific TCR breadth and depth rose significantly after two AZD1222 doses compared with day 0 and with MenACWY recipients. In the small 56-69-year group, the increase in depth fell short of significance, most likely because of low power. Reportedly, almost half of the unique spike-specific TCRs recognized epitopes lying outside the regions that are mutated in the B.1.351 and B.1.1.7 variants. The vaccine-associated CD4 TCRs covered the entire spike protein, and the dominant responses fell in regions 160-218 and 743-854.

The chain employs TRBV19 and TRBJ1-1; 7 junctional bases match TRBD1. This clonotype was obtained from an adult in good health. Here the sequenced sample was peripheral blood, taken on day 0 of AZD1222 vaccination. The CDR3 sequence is CASSLGDRVNTEAFF. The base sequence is TGTGCCAGTAGTCTGGGCGACAGGGTGAACACTGAAGCTTTCTTT.